The 17 T cell receptor beta chains given below trace back to one sample, sequenced in a study of vaccination effects on CD4 cells after COVID-19. ViraFEST assay sequencing came after antigen-specific CD4+ T cells were expanded with viral peptide pools. Isolating CD4+ T cells followed ten to eleven days of culture. People in the vaccine group had not been infected with SARS-CoV-2 before, and their nucleocapsid antibodies were negative. For these TCRs, the target antigens are not known. Produced via immunoSEQ multiplex PCR; TCRdb's table is partial and in-frame only. The sample lists about 21,000 clones; 65% to 75% were seen once. Sequencing used CD4+ T cells from PBMCs cultured with HCoV-NL63 spike peptides, obtained before COVID-19 vaccination. The source of these receptors is a human donor who received a COVID-19 vaccine.

The V call is TRBV6-5, the J call TRBJ2-5; 13 bases are a match to TRBD2. The CDR3 extends over 15 amino acids. Losses at the gene ends were 5 bases for V and 5 bases for J; bases not matched to a gene: 5. Germline assignment: CDR1 MNHEY and CDR2 SVGAGI. CDR3 region: CASSQLAGGEETQYF. CDR3 DNA: TGTGCCAGCAGTCAACTAGCGGGGGGGGAGGAGACCCAGTACTTC.

On this clone: Relative to the germline gene, one junction end is altered; a read error may explain this. This rearrangement joins TRBV5-4 to TRBJ2-5; TRBD2 agrees at 12 bases. Germline CDR1 SGHNT, CDR2 YYREEE (reference sequence). The CDR3 has 16 amino acids. In nucleotides, the CDR3 is TGTGCCAGCAGCTCATCTAGCGGGAGGGCGGCGTCCATTTCGGACTTC. Translating it yields CASSSSSGRAASISDF.

A few counts support this clone. The chain recombines TRBV7-9 with TRBJ2-7, with a tentative D call TRBD1 (5 bases). Germline CDR1 reads SEHNR; CDR2 reads FQNEAQ (reference sequence). This CDR3 region has 12 residues. V was shortened by 3 bases and J by 3 bases, with 6 bases between the two germline ends. Here the CDR3 reads CASSFQGYEQYF. For the CDR3, the DNA is TGTGCCAGCAGCTTCCAGGGCTACGAGCAGTACTTC.

In this sample, this clone turned up once. CDR3 nucleotide sequence: TGTGCCAGCAGTGAACCGGGACAGGGCTTTACTGAAGCTTTCTTT. Residues: CASSEPGQGFTEAFF. The chain is built from TRBV6-1 and TRBJ1-1; the match to TRBD1 covers 9 bases. J lost 5 bases, V lost 2 bases, and 6 bases had no gene match. Germline CDR1 and CDR2: MNHNS and SASEGT. The CDR3 length is 15 residues.

The J gene is TRBJ1-6, the V gene TRBV4-2; no firm D call. The CDR3 extends over 17 amino acids. CDR1 LGHNA and CDR2 YNFKEQ come from the germline V gene. With 0 bases removed from V and 8 bases from J, the gap between germline ends came to 17 bases. The CDR3 protein is CASSQDGGRAKYSPLHF. The CDR3 DNA sequence: TGTGCCAGCAGCCAAGATGGCGGGAGGGCCAAATATTCACCCCTCCACTTT.

This clone was recorded a few times. The rearrangement joins TRBV9 to TRBJ1-1; TRBD1 matches 7 bases. The trim removed 4 bases at V and 0 bases at J, leaving 6 bases unmatched. This CDR3 contains 15 residues. In germline, CDR1 is SGDLS, CDR2 YYNGEE. The DNA of the CDR3 is TGTGCCAGCAGCCCAACGACAGGGATGAACACTGAAGCTTTCTTT. It codes for CASSPTTGMNTEAFF.

The V gene is TRBV15, the J gene TRBJ2-1; 7 positions match TRBD1. With V trimmed by 5 bases and J by 8 bases, 15 bases remained unmatched. Germline CDR1 LNHNV, CDR2 YYDKDF (reference sequence). The CDR3 runs 16 residues. The CDR3 region has the DNA TGTGCCACCAGCCGAGTCCGGGACAGACCTTATCATGAGCAGTTCTTC. This encodes CATSRVRDRPYHEQFF.

The J gene is TRBJ2-2, the V gene TRBV9; D is uncertain. Trimming stripped 0 bases from V and 1 base from J, with 10 bases between. The CDR3 totals 16 residues. In germline, CDR1 is SGDLS, CDR2 YYNGEE. CDR3 loop: CASSVGHGRNTGELFF. The CDR3 region has the DNA TGTGCCAGCAGCGTAGGCCACGGGCGGAACACCGGGGAGCTGTTTTTT.

This clone was recorded once. This chain joins TRBV5-4 and TRBJ2-3, with a tentative D call TRBD1 (5 bases). V lost 3 bases to trimming and J lost 4 bases, with 12 bases between them. Germline V gene sequence: CDR1 SGHNT, CDR2 YYREEE (reference sequence). CDR3 length: 14 residues. In DNA, the CDR3 is TGTGCCAGCAGCTCGTCAAGGGGCTCAGATACGCAGTATTTT. This codes for CASSSSRGSDTQYF.

The chain recombines TRBV5-1 with TRBJ2-7; TRBD2 agrees at 11 bases. Germline V gene lookup returns CDR1 SGHRS and CDR2 YFSETQ. J lost 3 bases, V lost 4 bases, and 3 bases had no gene match. The CDR3 covers 14 residues. The CDR3 sequence: CASSRGTSGYEQYF. CDR3 coding DNA: TGCGCCAGCAGCCGAGGGACTAGCGGCTACGAGCAGTACTTC.

The chain links TRBV6-5 to TRBJ2-1; D is uncertain. V lost 8 bases and J lost 2, with 10 bases in between. The CDR3 sequence is 13 residues long. Germline CDR1 reads MNHEY; CDR2 reads SVGAGI. This chain's CDR3 is CASGGSPYNEQFF. DNA of the CDR3: TGTGCCAGCGGCGGTTCACCCTACAATGAGCAGTTCTTC.

This clone was recorded only once. This chain joins TRBV6-2 or TRBV6-3 and TRBJ2-3, with TRBD2 matching over 11 bases. V shed 2 bases and J 2 bases; nucleotides not matched to a gene: 9. CDR3 length: 18 amino acids. Germline lookup yields CDR1 MNHEY and CDR2 SVGEGT. The CDR3 protein is CASSYPATSGVTTDTQYF. For the CDR3, the DNA is TGTGCCAGCAGTTACCCTGCGACTAGCGGGGTGACCACAGATACGCAGTATTTT.

The CDR3 DNA reads TGCGCCAGCAGCCAGTCGCGACCGGGAGGGAACACTGAAGCTTTCTTT. Translation: CASSQSRPGGNTEAFF. The rearrangement links TRBV4-1 to TRBJ1-1; D is ambiguous. V was pared by 3 bases and J by 1 base, with 15 bases between. This CDR3 is 16 amino acids long. The germline CDR1 and CDR2 sequences are MGHRA and YSYEKL.

This clone was counted only a few times. The chain is built from TRBV30 and TRBJ2-2, with D maybe TRBD2 (6 bases). The CDR3 is 14 residues long. The V end was cut by 4 bases, the J end by 0 bases, with 9 bases between. The germline CDR1 and CDR2 sequences are GTSNPN and SVGIG (reference sequence). The CDR3 region has the DNA TGTGCCTGGAAGCGGGTTGCGAACACCGGGGAGCTGTTTTTT. Translation gives CAWKRVANTGELFF.

The J gene is TRBJ2-5, the V gene TRBV14; D ambiguous. There are 16 residues in the CDR3. V lost 4 bases and J 0 bases, leaving 15 bases between the germline ends. Germline-derived CDR1 and CDR2 are SGHDN and FVKESK. CDR3 region: CASSPPQHEYQETQYF. The CDR3 DNA is TGTGCCAGCAGCCCACCTCAACACGAGTACCAAGAGACCCAGTACTTC.

V and J are TRBV24-1 and TRBJ2-3, with a possible D match to TRBD2 (6 bases). The V and J ends lost 9 bases and 0 bases respectively, with 21 bases between them. The length of the CDR3 is 17 residues. CDR1 is KGHDR and CDR2 is SFDVKD in the germline V gene. The CDR3 nucleotides read TGTGCCACCGCCCCCGGGACTGGCTTTTCTAGCACAGATACGCAGTATTTT. Its protein is CATAPGTGFSSTDTQYF.

V and J are TRBV7-2 and TRBJ1-4; tentatively, D is TRBD1 (6 bases). V dropped 3 bases and J dropped 4 bases, with 12 bases sitting between them. This CDR3 has 15 amino acids. Germline V gives CDR1 SGHTA, CDR2 FQGNSA. This chain's CDR3 is CASSFRGGFNEKLFF. CDR3 DNA sequence: TGTGCCAGCAGCTTCAGGGGAGGGTTTAATGAAAAACTGTTTTTT.